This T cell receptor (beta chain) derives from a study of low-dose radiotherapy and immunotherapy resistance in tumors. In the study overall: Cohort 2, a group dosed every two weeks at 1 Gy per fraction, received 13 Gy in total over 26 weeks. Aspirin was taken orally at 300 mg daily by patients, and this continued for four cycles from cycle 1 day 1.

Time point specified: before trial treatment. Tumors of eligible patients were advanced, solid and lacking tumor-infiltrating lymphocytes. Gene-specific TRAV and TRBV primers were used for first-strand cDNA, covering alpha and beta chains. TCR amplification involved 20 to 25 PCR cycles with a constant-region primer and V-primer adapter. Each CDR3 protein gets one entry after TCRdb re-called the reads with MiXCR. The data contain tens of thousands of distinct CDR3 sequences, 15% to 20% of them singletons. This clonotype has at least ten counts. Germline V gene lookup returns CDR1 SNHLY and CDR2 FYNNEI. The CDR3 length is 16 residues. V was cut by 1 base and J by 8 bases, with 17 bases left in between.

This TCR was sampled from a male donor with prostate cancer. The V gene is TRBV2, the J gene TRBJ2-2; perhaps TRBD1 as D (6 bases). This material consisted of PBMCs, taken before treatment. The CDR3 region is CASSEEFRGVGGELFF. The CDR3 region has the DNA TGTGCCAGCAGTGAAGAGTTCAGGGGTGTTGGAGGGGAGCTGTTTTTT.